The 21 T cell receptor beta chains below come from one sample, sequenced in a study of control samples from healthy donors and cancer patients. The data were produced by immunoSEQ multiplex PCR, yet TCRdb's version contains in-frame clones alone and is incomplete. Among around 180,000 clones listed, around 88% were seen once. Sequences were obtained from blood. These receptors all come from a woman in her 30s in good health.

This clone has more than one count but fewer than ten. CDR3 sequence reads: CATTGPRLYEQYF. As DNA, the CDR3 is TGTGCCACGACGGGGCCTCGCCTTTACGAGCAGTACTTC. The genes are TRBV2 and TRBJ2-7; possibly TRBD1 or TRBD2 for D (5 bases each). The CDR3 loop spans 13 amino acids. V gave up 10 bases and J gave up 4 bases, with 17 bases separating them. Germline assignment: CDR1 SNHLY and CDR2 FYNNEI.

The CDR3 region is CASSELARGSGPETQYF. CDR3 sequence (DNA): TGTGCCAGCAGTGAATTGGCTCGGGGATCGGGGCCAGAGACCCAGTACTTC. The rearrangement uses TRBV25-1 and TRBJ2-5; tentatively, D is TRBD1 or TRBD2 (5 bases each). Germline V gene lookup returns CDR1 MGHDK and CDR2 SYGVNS. The ends were cut back, 1 base at V and 4 bases at J, with 19 bases in the middle. The CDR3 is made up of 17 amino acids.

The V and J genes are TRBV12-3 or TRBV12-4 and TRBJ1-2, with D tentatively TRBD1 (5 bases). CDR3 length: 13 residues. The V end was cut by 2 bases, the J end by 8 bases, with 12 bases between. CDR3 amino acids: CASSLFGDSGYTF. The CDR3 DNA sequence: TGTGCCAGCAGTTTATTTGGGGACTCGGGCTACACCTTC.

This clone has only a few counts. The chain has TRBV6-5 and TRBJ1-2, with unresolved D. Germline CDR1 is MNHEY and CDR2 is SVGAGI. CDR3 length: 13 residues. V lost 7 bases, J lost 2 bases, and 11 bases lay in between. The CDR3 spells CASNPSPNYGYTF. The CDR3 bases are TGTGCCAGCAACCCTTCACCAAACTATGGCTACACCTTC.

The sample holds one count of this clone. The V call is TRBV6-4, the J call TRBJ2-7; D might be TRBD2 (5 bases). CDR1 and CDR2 (germline): MRHNA, SNTAGT. V lost 2 bases, J lost 0 bases, and 23 bases lay in between. There are 19 residues in the CDR3. The chain's CDR3 is CASSDLNNKRTIPSYEQYF. Written as DNA, the CDR3 is TGTGCCAGCAGTGACCTTAACAACAAGCGGACCATTCCCTCCTACGAGCAGTACTTC.

The rearrangement joins TRBV28 to TRBJ2-7; 10 bases agree with TRBD1. J gave up 5 bases and V 6 bases, and 7 bases lay outside the gene matches. The CDR3 loop spans 14 amino acids. Germline CDR1 is MDHEN and CDR2 is SYDVKM. DNA of the CDR3: TGTGCCAGCAGGGATCGGGACAGGGGTCACGAGCAGTACTTC. Residues: CASRDRDRGHEQYF.

The chain has TRBV18 and TRBJ1-2, with D tentatively TRBD1 (5 bases). V dropped 5 bases and J dropped 5 bases, with 21 bases sitting between them. The germline CDR1 and CDR2 sequences are KGHSH and LQKENI. The length of the CDR3 is 16 residues. The CDR3 DNA sequence: TGTGCCAGCTCATCAACCCTAACCAGGGACCCATATGGCTACACCTTC. This codes for CASSSTLTRDPYGYTF.

V usage is TRBV6-2 or TRBV6-3 and J usage is TRBJ2-1; D possibly corresponds to TRBD2 (5 bases). Germline CDR1 MNHEY, CDR2 SVGEGT. V was cut by 6 bases and J by 6 bases, with 18 bases left in between. This CDR3 spans 15 amino acids. CDR3 sequence: CASSRPGRRGNEQFF. The CDR3 nucleotides are TGTGCCAGCAGCCGCCCGGGCCGACGGGGCAATGAGCAGTTCTTC.

The chain links TRBV12-3 or TRBV12-4 to TRBJ1-5; TRBD1 agrees at 7 bases. This CDR3 contains 13 residues. V was clipped by 5 bases and J by 6 bases; unmatched bases: 4. The DNA for the CDR3 is TGTGCCAGCAGTCTGACAGGGTTTCAGCCCCAGCATTTT. It yields the protein CASSLTGFQPQHF.

The J gene is TRBJ1-2, the V gene TRBV11-2; 10 nucleotides agree with TRBD1. CDR3 length: 17 amino acids. J gave up 0 bases and V 5 bases, and 9 bases lay outside the gene matches. Germline values: CDR1 SGHAT, CDR2 FQNNGV. This CDR3 reads CASSTTRDRGSNYGYTF. The CDR3 nucleotides are TGTGCCAGCAGCACAACCCGGGACAGGGGATCTAACTATGGCTACACCTTC.

V and J are TRBV27 and TRBJ1-5; no definite D call. Germline V gene data show CDR1 as MNHEY and CDR2 as SMNVEV (reference sequence). Deletions cut 5 bases from V and 4 bases from J, with 15 bases between. The length of the CDR3 is 15 residues. The CDR3 loop is CASSPPGMGNQPQHF. CDR3 coding DNA: TGTGCCAGCAGTCCCCCTGGGATGGGAAATCAGCCCCAGCATTTT.

The gene calls are TRBV20-1 and TRBJ2-1, with D possibly TRBD2 on 6 matching bases. This CDR3 region has 11 residues. CDR1 is DFQATT, CDR2 SNEGSKA, per germline (reference sequence). As DNA, the CDR3 is TGCAGCGTCGGTGGAGGGTATGAGCAGTTCTTC. Translation gives CSVGGGYEQFF.

The rearrangement uses TRBV3-1 (or the pseudogene TRBV3-2) and TRBJ2-5, with 7 bases identical to TRBD2. This CDR3 has 17 residues. Germline loops: CDR1 LGHDT, CDR2 YNNKEL (reference sequence). After removal of 7 bases from V and 1 base from J, the junction contained 15 bases not matched to a gene. The CDR3 DNA reads TGTGCCAGCACCCACAACGGGGGGAGACTCTCCCAAGAGACCCAGTACTTC. Protein: CASTHNGGRLSQETQYF.

This clone appeared a few times. The chain has TRBV4-2 and TRBJ2-5, with 9 bases fitting TRBD2. V lost 2 bases to trimming and J lost 4 bases; unmatched junction nucleotides: 8. Germline CDR1 LGHNA, CDR2 YNFKEQ. The CDR3 length is 16 residues. CDR3 region: CASSQSGGRALETQYF. The CDR3 DNA sequence: TGTGCCAGCAGCCAATCAGGCGGGAGGGCCTTAGAGACCCAGTACTTC.

The chain has TRBV30 and TRBJ1-2; TRBD1 is a possible D gene (6 bases). The CDR3 is 14 amino acids. V was cut by 3 bases and J by 8 bases, with 19 bases left in between. In germline, CDR1 is GTSNPN, CDR2 SVGIG (reference sequence). CDR3 sequence reads: CAWSADRTGRGYTF. The CDR3, as DNA: TGTGCCTGGAGCGCAGACAGGACCGGACGGGGCTACACCTTC.

The V gene is TRBV18, the J gene TRBJ1-1; 7 bases are a match to TRBD1. The CDR3 runs to 16 residues. Looked up from germline, CDR1 is KGHSH and CDR2 is LQKENI. V trimming: 0 bases; J trimming: 4 bases; junction bases outside the gene matches: 8. CDR3 DNA: TGTGCCAGCTCACCACCGGTGGGACAGAGCCGCACTGAAGCTTTCTTT. Translation: CASSPPVGQSRTEAFF.

The V and J genes are TRBV7-2 and TRBJ2-6; 10 nucleotides agree with TRBD1. CDR1 and CDR2 (germline): SGHTA, FQGNSA. The CDR3 extends over 18 amino acids. With V trimmed by 6 bases and J by 0 bases, 8 bases remained unmatched. CDR3 sequence (DNA): TGTGCCAGCAGGGCCTCGACAGGGGGCAGCTCTGGGGCCAACGTCCTGACTTTC. Translation gives CASRASTGGSSGANVLTF.

This clone has just a few counts. The chain couples TRBV16 to TRBJ1-4; D remains ambiguous. V was pared by 2 bases and J by 12 bases, with 16 bases between. Germline V gene sequence: CDR1 KGHSY, CDR2 FQNENV. CDR3 length: 14 residues. The CDR3 coding sequence is TGTGCCAGCAGCCAAGGAGGCTATAATGAGGAACTGTTTTTT. Protein sequence: CASSQGGYNEELFF.

V is TRBV12-3 or TRBV12-4 and J is TRBJ2-5; the D is unclear. The CDR3 contains 13 residues. Trimming shortened V by 2 bases and J by 2 bases, and 6 bases separated the two germline ends. The CDR3 reads CASSLYSQETQYF. The CDR3 DNA reads TGTGCCAGCAGTTTATACAGTCAAGAGACCCAGTACTTC.

The V and J genes are TRBV2 and TRBJ1-1, with a tentative D call TRBD1 (6 bases). Trimming removed 2 bases at V and 1 base at J, with 11 bases between. The CDR3 loop spans 15 amino acids. The germline gives CDR1 SNHLY, CDR2 FYNNEI. CDR3 in amino acids: CASSEMGTPNTEAFF. Written as DNA, the CDR3 is TGTGCCAGCAGTGAAATGGGGACACCGAACACTGAAGCTTTCTTT.

The V gene is TRBV19, the J gene TRBJ2-7; a possible D gene is TRBD1 (7 bases). The germline gives CDR1 LNHDA, CDR2 SQIVND (reference sequence). The CDR3 totals 15 residues. Trimming took off 3 bases at V and 2 bases at J, with 14 bases between the two ends. This CDR3 reads CASSIGGTDAYEQYF. Here the CDR3 DNA reads TGTGCCAGTAGTATTGGGGGGACAGATGCCTACGAGCAGTACTTC.